Listed below are T cell receptor beta chains from one sample, sequenced in a study of blood T cell repertoires in COVID-19. Assay used: immunoSEQ multiplex PCR; TCRdb lists only in-frame clones, some missing. The sample includes just over 250,000 clones, around 80% of them seen just once. The sequencing sample was made of PBMCs or T cells enriched from blood (not recorded which). These receptors all stem from a man aged 25 to 45 with acute COVID-19. The conserved cysteine and the conserved F or W are not part of the CDR3 here. Fields, in order: V gene, J gene, CDR3 protein.

V: TRBV9; J: TRBJ2-2; CDR3: ASSPAGGPTGELF
V: TRBV6-5; J: TRBJ1-1; CDR3: AFSSGQLNTEAF
V: TRBV7-9; J: TRBJ1-1; CDR3: ASSLEVSGVAEAF
V: TRBV6-5; J: TRBJ2-2; CDR3: ASTYGAGAGELF
V: TRBV12-5; J: TRBJ1-1; CDR3: ASGQTGTEAF
V: TRBV7-9; J: TRBJ2-3; CDR3: ASSAGTAPTGFY
V: TRBV3-1/TRBV3-2; J: TRBJ2-6; CDR3: ASSQERRVGANVLT
V: TRBV5-4; J: TRBJ2-1; CDR3: ASSSADKNPPPYNEQF
V: TRBV28; J: TRBJ2-3; CDR3: ASSFEMARTDTQY
V: TRBV24-1; J: TRBJ1-5; CDR3: ATSETGLGNQPQH
V: TRBV28; J: TRBJ1-1; CDR3: ASSLDVGTGRTEAF
V: TRBV21-1; J: TRBJ2-1; CDR3: ASSTTSVWQHNEQF
V: TRBV3-1/TRBV3-2; J: TRBJ2-1; CDR3: ASSQDSDEQF
V: TRBV19; J: TRBJ1-5; CDR3: ASSLARAGDQPQH
V: TRBV6-1; J: TRBJ1-5; CDR3: ASSEGAPGNQPQH
V: TRBV4-1; J: TRBJ2-3; CDR3: ASSQDRGATGGFRDTQY
V: TRBV28; J: TRBJ1-5; CDR3: ASISGGLKGPQH
V: TRBV6-1; J: TRBJ2-1; CDR3: ASSDGLALPQF
V: TRBV2; J: TRBJ1-4; CDR3: ASSRGRSEKLF
V: TRBV24-1; J: TRBJ1-6; CDR3: ATRDAGVDSPLH
V: TRBV29-1; J: TRBJ2-1; CDR3: SVEPRLAGGSEQF
V: TRBV9; J: TRBJ2-1; CDR3: ASSVAGLAGVEQF
V: TRBV6-2/TRBV6-3; J: TRBJ2-2; CDR3: ASSARLAGVAGELF
V: TRBV7-2; J: TRBJ1-1; CDR3: ASRNTPQGNTEAF
V: TRBV24-1; J: TRBJ1-2; CDR3: ATSDPGTGHAGYT
V: TRBV9; J: TRBJ1-2; CDR3: ASSPTPRENGYT
V: TRBV19; J: TRBJ1-6; CDR3: ASSNQMNSPLH
V: TRBV6-2/TRBV6-3; J: TRBJ2-1; CDR3: ASSGSDRSEQF
V: TRBV7-9; J: TRBJ1-1; CDR3: ASSPRDRGRQAF
V: TRBV7-9; J: TRBJ2-1; CDR3: ASSFLAGGRDEQF
V: TRBV18; J: TRBJ1-3; CDR3: ASSPPGSNIVRSGNTIY
V: TRBV9; J: TRBJ1-4; CDR3: ASSVGLATNEKLF
V: TRBV4-1; J: TRBJ1-3; CDR3: ASSQDSGSGNTIY
V: TRBV27; J: TRBJ2-5; CDR3: ASSLRHLETQY
V: TRBV7-9; J: TRBJ1-4; CDR3: ASSGGTAVSNEKLF
V: TRBV7-9; J: TRBJ1-4; CDR3: ASSLETDNEKLF
V: TRBV5-1; J: TRBJ2-5; CDR3: ASSLRTSGGQETQY
V: TRBV29-1; J: TRBJ1-2; CDR3: SVVTGMEDGYT
V: TRBV5-4; J: TRBJ2-6; CDR3: ASSPQVLSGANVLT
V: TRBV7-8; J: TRBJ1-5; CDR3: ASSPTGRGSGQPQH
V: TRBV5-6; J: TRBJ1-5; CDR3: ASSPGTGAQPQH
V: TRBV10-3; J: TRBJ1-1; CDR3: AISESGHTEAF
V: TRBV11-2; J: TRBJ1-2; CDR3: ASSPTFYGYT
V: TRBV7-8; J: TRBJ1-5; CDR3: ASSPNTNQPQH
V: TRBV2; J: TRBJ2-2; CDR3: ASTGRNTGELF
V: TRBV10-2; J: TRBJ2-5; CDR3: ASSPTGTQY
V: TRBV7-8; J: TRBJ1-1; CDR3: ASSLEWGGTEAF
V: TRBV6-5; J: TRBJ2-3; CDR3: ASSVTGTGTDTQY
V: TRBV19; J: TRBJ2-2; CDR3: ASTGRAPGELF